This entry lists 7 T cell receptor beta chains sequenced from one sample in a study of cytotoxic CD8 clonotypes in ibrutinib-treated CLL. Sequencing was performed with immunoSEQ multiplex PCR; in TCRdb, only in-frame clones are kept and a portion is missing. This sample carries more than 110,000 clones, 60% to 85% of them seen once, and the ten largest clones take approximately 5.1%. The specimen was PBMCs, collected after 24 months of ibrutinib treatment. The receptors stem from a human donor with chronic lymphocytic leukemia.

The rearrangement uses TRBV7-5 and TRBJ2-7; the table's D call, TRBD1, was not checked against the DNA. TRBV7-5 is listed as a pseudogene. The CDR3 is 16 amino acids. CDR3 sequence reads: CARSLMRTGDTYEQYF. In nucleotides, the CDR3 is TGTGCCAGAAGCTTAATGCGGACAGGGGATACCTACGAGCAGTACTTC.

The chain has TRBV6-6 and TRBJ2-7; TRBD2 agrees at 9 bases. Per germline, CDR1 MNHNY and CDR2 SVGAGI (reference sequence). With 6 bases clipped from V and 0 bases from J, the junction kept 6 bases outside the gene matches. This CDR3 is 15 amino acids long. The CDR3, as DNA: TGTGCCAGCAGACCCCCTAGCGGGGTCTCCTACGAGCAGTACTTC. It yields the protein CASRPPSGVSYEQYF.

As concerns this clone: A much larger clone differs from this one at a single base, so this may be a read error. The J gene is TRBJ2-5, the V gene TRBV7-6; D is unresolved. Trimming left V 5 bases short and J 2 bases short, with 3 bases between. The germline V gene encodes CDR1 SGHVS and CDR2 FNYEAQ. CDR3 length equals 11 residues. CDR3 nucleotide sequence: TGTGCCAGCAGCCCTCAAGAGACCCAGTACTTC. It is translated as CASSPQETQYF.

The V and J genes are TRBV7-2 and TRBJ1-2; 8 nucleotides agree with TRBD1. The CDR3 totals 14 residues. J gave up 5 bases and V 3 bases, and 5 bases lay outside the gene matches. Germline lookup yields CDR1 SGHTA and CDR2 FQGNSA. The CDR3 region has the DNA TGTGCCAGCAGCTTCGGACAGGGAGGGTATGGCTACACCTTC. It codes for CASSFGQGGYGYTF.

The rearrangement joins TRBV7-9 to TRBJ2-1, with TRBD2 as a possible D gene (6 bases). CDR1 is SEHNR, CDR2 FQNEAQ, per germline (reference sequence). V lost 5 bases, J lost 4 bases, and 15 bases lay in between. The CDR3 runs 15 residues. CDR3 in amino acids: CASSPGVTVYNEQFF. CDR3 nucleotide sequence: TGTGCCAGCAGCCCGGGGGTGACGGTTTACAATGAGCAGTTCTTC.

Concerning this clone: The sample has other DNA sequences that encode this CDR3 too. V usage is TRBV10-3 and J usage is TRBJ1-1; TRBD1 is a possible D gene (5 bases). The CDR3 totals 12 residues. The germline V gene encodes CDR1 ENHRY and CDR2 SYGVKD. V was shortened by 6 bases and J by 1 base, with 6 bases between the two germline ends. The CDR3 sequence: CAISGQNTEAFF. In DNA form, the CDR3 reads TGTGCCATCAGCGGACAGAACACTGAAGCTTTCTTT.

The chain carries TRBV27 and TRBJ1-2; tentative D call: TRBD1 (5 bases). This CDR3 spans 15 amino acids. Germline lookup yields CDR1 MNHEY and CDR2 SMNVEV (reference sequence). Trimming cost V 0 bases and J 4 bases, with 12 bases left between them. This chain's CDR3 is CASSLSGGYGYGYTF. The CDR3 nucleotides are TGTGCCAGCAGTTTATCCGGGGGATATGGCTATGGCTACACCTTC.